This T cell receptor beta chain is from a study of patients and donors after allogeneic stem cell transplantation. The CDR3 is 15 amino acids. V lost 3 bases, J lost 5 bases, and 16 bases lay in between. Via MiXCR, TCRdb re-called the RT-PCR reads, giving one row per CDR3 protein. The sample records over 130,000 distinct CDR3 sequences, approximately 35% being singletons. This TCR was recovered from a human donor who was either an allogeneic HSCT recipient or a stem cell or donor lymphocyte infusion donor (not recorded which). It is not recorded whose cells these are; they may come from a transplant donor. This rearrangement joins TRBV12-3 or TRBV12-4 to TRBJ1-1; no definite D call. The sequencing input was blood, either unsorted or a sorted T cell fraction (not recorded which). DNA for the CDR3: TGTGCCAGCAGTTTCGGTGAGGGAGGATTGACTGAAGCTTTCTTT. Translating gives CASSFGEGGLTEAFF.